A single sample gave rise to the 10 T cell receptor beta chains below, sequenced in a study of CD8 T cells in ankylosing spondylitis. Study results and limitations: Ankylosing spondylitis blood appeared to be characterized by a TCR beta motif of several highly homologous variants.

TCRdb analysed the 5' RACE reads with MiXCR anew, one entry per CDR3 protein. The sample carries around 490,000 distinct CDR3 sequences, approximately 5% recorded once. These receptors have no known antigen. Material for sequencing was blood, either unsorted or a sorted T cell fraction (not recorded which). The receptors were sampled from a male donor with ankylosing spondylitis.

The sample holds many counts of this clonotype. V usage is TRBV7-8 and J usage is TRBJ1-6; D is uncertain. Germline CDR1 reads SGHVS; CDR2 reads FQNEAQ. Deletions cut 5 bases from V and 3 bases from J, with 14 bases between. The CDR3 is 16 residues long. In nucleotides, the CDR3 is TGTGCCAGCAGCCTCCGGGAAGGGATCTATAATTCACCCCTCCACTTT. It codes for CASSLREGIYNSPLHF. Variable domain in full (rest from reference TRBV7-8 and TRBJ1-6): GAGVSQSPRYKVAKRGQDVALRCDPISGHVSLFWYQQALGQGPEFLTYFQNEAQLDKSGLPSDRFFAERPEGSVSTLKIQRTQQEDSAVYLCASSLREGIYNSPLHFGNGTRLTVT.

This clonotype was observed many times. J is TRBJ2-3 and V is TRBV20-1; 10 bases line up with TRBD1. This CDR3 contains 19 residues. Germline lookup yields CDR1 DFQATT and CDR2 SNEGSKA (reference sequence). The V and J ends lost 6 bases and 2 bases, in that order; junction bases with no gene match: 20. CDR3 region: CSAPNTRDRGLTITDTQYF. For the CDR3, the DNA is TGCAGTGCGCCGAACACCCGGGACAGGGGACTTACGATCACAGATACGCAGTATTTT.

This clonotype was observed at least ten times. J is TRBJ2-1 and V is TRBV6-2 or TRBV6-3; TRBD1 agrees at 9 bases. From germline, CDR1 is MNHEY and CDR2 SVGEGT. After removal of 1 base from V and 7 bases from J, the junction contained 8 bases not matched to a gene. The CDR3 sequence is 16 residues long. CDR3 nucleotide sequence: TGTGCCAGCAGTTACTGGATGGGACAGGGAGAGAATGAGCAGTTCTTC. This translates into CASSYWMGQGENEQFF.

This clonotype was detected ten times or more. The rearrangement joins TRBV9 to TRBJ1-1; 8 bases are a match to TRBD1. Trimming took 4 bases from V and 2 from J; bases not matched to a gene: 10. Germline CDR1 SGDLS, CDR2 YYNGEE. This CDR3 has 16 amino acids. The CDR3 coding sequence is TGTGCCAGCAGCCCTCTATCGGACAGGGCTAACACTGAAGCTTTCTTT. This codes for CASSPLSDRANTEAFF.

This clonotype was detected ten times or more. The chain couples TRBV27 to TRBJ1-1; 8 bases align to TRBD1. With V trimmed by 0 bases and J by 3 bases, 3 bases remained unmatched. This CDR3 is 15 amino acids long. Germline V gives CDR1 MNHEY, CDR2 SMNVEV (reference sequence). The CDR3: CASSLSVTGDTEAFF. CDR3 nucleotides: TGTGCCAGCAGTTTATCGGTGACAGGGGACACTGAAGCTTTCTTT.

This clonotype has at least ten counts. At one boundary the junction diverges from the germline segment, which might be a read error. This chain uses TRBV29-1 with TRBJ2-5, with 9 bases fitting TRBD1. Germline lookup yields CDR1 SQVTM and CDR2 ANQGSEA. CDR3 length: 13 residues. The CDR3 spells CSAEQGAKETQYF. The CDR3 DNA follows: TGCAGCGCTGAACAGGGGGCAAAAGAGACCCAGTACTTC.

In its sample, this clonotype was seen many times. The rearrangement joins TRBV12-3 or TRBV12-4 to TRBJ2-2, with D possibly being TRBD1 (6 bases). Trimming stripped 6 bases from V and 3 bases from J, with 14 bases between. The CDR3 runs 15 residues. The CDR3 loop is CASREDRLYTGELFF. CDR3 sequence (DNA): TGTGCCAGCAGAGAGGACAGACTTTACACCGGGGAGCTGTTTTTT.

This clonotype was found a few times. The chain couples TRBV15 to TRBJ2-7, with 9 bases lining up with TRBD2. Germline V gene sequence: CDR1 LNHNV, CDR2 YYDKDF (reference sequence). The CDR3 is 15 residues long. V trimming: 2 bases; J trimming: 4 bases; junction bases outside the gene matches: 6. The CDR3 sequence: CATSRNSGSSYEQYF. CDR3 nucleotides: TGTGCCACCAGCAGAAATAGCGGGAGCAGTTACGAGCAGTACTTC.

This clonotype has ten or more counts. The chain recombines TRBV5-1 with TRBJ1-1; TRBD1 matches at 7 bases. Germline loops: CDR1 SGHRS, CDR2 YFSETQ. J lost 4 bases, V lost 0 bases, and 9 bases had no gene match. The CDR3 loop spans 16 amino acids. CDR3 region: CASSLGRQGGITEAFF. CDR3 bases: TGCGCCAGCAGCTTGGGGCGTCAGGGGGGGATCACTGAAGCTTTCTTT. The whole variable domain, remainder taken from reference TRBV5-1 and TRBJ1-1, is KAGVTQTPRYLIKTRGQQVTLSCSPISGHRSVSWYQQTPGQGLQFLFEYFSETQRNKGNFPGRFSGRQFSNSRSEMNVSTLELGDSALYLCASSLGRQGGITEAFFGQGTRLTVV.

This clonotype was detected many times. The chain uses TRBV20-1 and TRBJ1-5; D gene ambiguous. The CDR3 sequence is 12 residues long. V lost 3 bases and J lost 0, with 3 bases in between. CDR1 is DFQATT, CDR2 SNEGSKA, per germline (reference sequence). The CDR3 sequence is CSASYSNQPQHF. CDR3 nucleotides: TGCAGTGCTAGCTATAGCAATCAGCCCCAGCATTTT.